The rows below give T cell receptor beta chains drawn from one sample of a study of monozygotic twins with inflammatory bowel disease. Following a re-call of the 5' RACE reads, TCRdb has one entry per CDR3 protein and lacks DNA. This repertoire includes over 110,000 distinct CDR3 sequences. Material for sequencing was blood. The receptors stem from a human donor with ulcerative colitis or Crohn's disease, or a healthy co-twin of an affected twin (not recorded which). Both conserved end residues are part of each CDR3. The order of the fields is J gene, CDR3 length, V gene, CDR3 protein.

J: TRBJ2-2
length: 14
V: TRBV7-3
CDR3: CASSLISNAGELFF

J: TRBJ1-6
length: 15
V: TRBV7-2
CDR3: CASKLRRDAGPPLHF

J: TRBJ2-7
length: 13
V: TRBV20-1
CDR3: CSARTGSYYEQYF

J: TRBJ2-1
length: 14
V: TRBV30
CDR3: CAWSVQRGRYEQFF

J: TRBJ1-5
length: 13
V: TRBV28
CDR3: CASSRLSNQPQHF

J: TRBJ1-5
length: 14
V: TRBV5-4
CDR3: CASSLVGSDQPQHF

J: TRBJ2-1
length: 16
V: TRBV7-6
CDR3: CASSSSPLNPYNEQFF

J: TRBJ2-1
length: 14
V: TRBV6-2/TRBV6-3
CDR3: CASSKNRDKNEQFF

J: TRBJ2-7
length: 14
V: TRBV18
CDR3: CASSPKTGLYEQYF

J: TRBJ1-2
length: 15
V: TRBV5-1
CDR3: CASSPTGLLSYGYTF

J: TRBJ2-4
length: 13
V: TRBV11-2
CDR3: CASSQIDENIQYF

J: TRBJ2-7
length: 14
V: TRBV5-1
CDR3: CASSPGGQAYEQYF

J: TRBJ2-7
length: 15
V: TRBV5-1
CDR3: CASSFNPGQGYEQYF

J: TRBJ2-7
length: 13
V: TRBV10-3
CDR3: CAAAPGPSYEQYF

J: TRBJ2-3
length: 15
V: TRBV7-9
CDR3: CASSLLGQRTDTQYF

J: TRBJ1-6
length: 14
V: TRBV7-2
CDR3: CASSLLGGNSPLHF

J: TRBJ1-5
length: 13
V: TRBV27
CDR3: CASSLLGNQPQHF

J: TRBJ2-3
length: 14
V: TRBV18
CDR3: CASSPGDLTDTQYF

J: TRBJ2-1
length: 15
V: TRBV4-2
CDR3: CASSQDLPAYNEQFF

J: TRBJ2-1
length: 12
V: TRBV29-1
CDR3: CSVVRGGNEQFF

J: TRBJ1-4
length: 16
V: TRBV5-1
CDR3: CASSSDTGRAGEKLFF

J: TRBJ2-7
length: 14
V: TRBV12-3/TRBV12-4
CDR3: CASSSRDGKYEQYF

J: TRBJ2-3
length: 13
V: TRBV6-5
CDR3: CASSYRVLDTQYF

J: TRBJ2-7
length: 17
V: TRBV11-2
CDR3: CASSLRGGGVPSYEQYF

J: TRBJ2-6
length: 15
V: TRBV30
CDR3: CAWSNRVSGANVLTF

J: TRBJ2-5
length: 11
V: TRBV23-1
CDR3: CASLGKETQYF

J: TRBJ2-2
length: 18
V: TRBV11-2
CDR3: CASSSYTWDGTYTGELFF

J: TRBJ2-7
length: 14
V: TRBV28
CDR3: CATFRAGSINEQYF

J: TRBJ2-1
length: 15
V: TRBV5-1
CDR3: CASSFTVSSYNEQFF

J: TRBJ2-1
length: 16
V: TRBV27
CDR3: CASSLLRRGNNNEQFF

J: TRBJ1-2
length: 14
V: TRBV5-4
CDR3: CASSRNRGDYGYTF

J: TRBJ1-6
length: 16
V: TRBV20-1
CDR3: CSALTASGAGNSPLHF

J: TRBJ2-5
length: 14
V: TRBV12-3/TRBV12-4
CDR3: CASTNLQSQETQYF

J: TRBJ1-5
length: 19
V: TRBV5-1
CDR3: CASSNDVPAGVELDQPQHF

J: TRBJ1-5
length: 13
V: TRBV7-2
CDR3: CASSFGDALTQHF

J: TRBJ2-3
length: 17
V: TRBV5-1
CDR3: CASSPNPRGAGTDTQYF

J: TRBJ2-2
length: 16
V: TRBV29-1
CDR3: CSVEAVQGGNTGELFF

J: TRBJ2-7
length: 15
V: TRBV7-6
CDR3: CASSLARTGSYEQYF

J: TRBJ2-3
length: 17
V: TRBV30
CDR3: CAWSVRGSGGSPVKQYF

J: TRBJ2-3
length: 16
V: TRBV7-2
CDR3: CASSPRGAGLTDTQYF

J: TRBJ2-7
length: 15
V: TRBV27
CDR3: CASSLSGKGSYEQYF

J: TRBJ2-1
length: 16
V: TRBV6-1
CDR3: CASSPTSQGSYNEQFF

J: TRBJ1-1
length: 11
V: TRBV19
CDR3: CASRERSEAFF

J: TRBJ2-5
length: 16
V: TRBV12-3/TRBV12-4
CDR3: CASSFGGAGGQETQYF

J: TRBJ1-2
length: 15
V: TRBV11-2
CDR3: CASSLATGVTYGYTF

J: TRBJ2-1
length: 17
V: TRBV6-5
CDR3: CASSYPGQGGSYNEQFF

J: TRBJ1-6
length: 17
V: TRBV3-1
CDR3: CASSQDLGGTEDSPLHF